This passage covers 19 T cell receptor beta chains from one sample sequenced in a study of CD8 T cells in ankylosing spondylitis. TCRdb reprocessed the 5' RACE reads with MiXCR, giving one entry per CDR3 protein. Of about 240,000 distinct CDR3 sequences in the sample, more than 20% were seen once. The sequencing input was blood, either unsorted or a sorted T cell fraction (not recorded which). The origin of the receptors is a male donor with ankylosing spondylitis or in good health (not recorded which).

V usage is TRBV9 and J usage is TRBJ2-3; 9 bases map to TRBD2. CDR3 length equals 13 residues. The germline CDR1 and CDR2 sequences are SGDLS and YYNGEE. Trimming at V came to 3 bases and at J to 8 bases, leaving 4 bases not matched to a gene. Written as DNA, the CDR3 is TGTGCCAGCAGCGGCGGGGGGGCCGGTACGCAGTATTTT. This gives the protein CASSGGGAGTQYF.

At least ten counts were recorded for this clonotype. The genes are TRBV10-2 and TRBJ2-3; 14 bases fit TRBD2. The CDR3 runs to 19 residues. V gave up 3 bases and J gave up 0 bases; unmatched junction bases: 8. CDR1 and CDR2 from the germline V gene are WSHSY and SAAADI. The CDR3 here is CASSDPGTSGGSSTDTQYF. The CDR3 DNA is TGCGCCAGCAGTGACCCCGGGACTAGCGGGGGATCCAGCACAGATACGCAGTATTTT.

The CDR3 reads CASSLQGNGDTQYF. CDR3 DNA: TGCGCCAGCAGCTTACAGGGGAATGGAGATACGCAGTATTTT. The V call is TRBV5-1, the J call TRBJ2-3, with 7 bases aligning to TRBD1. The CDR3 totals 14 residues. J gave up 5 bases and V 2 bases, and 5 bases lay outside the gene matches. Per germline, CDR1 SGHRS and CDR2 YFSETQ.

The CDR3 DNA reads TGCAGCGCCATTTTGACAGGGAGCTCCTACGAGCAGTACTTC. The encoded protein is CSAILTGSSYEQYF. The chain combines TRBV29-1 with TRBJ2-7; 7 positions agree with TRBD1. J lost 0 bases, V lost 7 bases, and 9 bases had no gene match. The CDR3 is 14 amino acids. The germline V gene has CDR1 SQVTM and CDR2 ANQGSEA.

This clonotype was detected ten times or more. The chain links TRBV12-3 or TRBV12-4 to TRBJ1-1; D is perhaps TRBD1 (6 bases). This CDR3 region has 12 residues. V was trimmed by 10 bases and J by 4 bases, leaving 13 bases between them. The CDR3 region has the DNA TGTGCCACGTCAGGGGCTGGCACTGAAGCTTTCTTT. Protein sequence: CATSGAGTEAFF.

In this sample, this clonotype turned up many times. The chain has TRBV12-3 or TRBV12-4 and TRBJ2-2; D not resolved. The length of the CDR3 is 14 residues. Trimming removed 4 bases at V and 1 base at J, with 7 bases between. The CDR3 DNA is TGTGCCAGCAGTTCGCCCGGGAACACCGGGGAGCTGTTTTTT. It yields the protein CASSSPGNTGELFF.

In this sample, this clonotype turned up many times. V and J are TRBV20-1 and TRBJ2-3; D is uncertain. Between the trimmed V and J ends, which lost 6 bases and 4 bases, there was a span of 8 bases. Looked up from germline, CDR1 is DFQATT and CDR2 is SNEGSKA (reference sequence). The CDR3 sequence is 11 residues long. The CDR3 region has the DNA TGCAGTGCCACCCTCGCAGATACGCAGTATTTT. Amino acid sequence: CSATLADTQYF.

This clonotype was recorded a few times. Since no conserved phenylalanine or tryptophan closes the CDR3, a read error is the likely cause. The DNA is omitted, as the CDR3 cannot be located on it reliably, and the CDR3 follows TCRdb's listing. The CDR3 sequence is CASPIVQGEV. The rearrangement links TRBV12-2 to TRBJ2-5; the table's D call of TRBD1 was not tested on the DNA. TRBV12-2 is labeled a pseudogene. Inclusive of both ends, the CDR3 amounts to 10 amino acids.

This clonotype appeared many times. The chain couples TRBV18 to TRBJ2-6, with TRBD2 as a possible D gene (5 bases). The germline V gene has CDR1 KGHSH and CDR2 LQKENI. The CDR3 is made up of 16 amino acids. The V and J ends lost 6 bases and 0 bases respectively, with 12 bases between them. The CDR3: CASSPEGFSGANVLTF. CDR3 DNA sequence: TGTGCCAGCTCCCCAGAGGGCTTCTCTGGGGCCAACGTCCTGACTTTC. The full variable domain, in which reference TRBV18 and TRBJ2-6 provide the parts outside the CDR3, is NAGVMQNPRHLVRRRGQEARLRCSPMKGHSHVYWYRQLPEEGLKFMVYLQKENIIDESGMPKERFSAEFPKEGPSILRIQQVVRGDSAAYFCASSPEGFSGANVLTFGAGSRLTVL.

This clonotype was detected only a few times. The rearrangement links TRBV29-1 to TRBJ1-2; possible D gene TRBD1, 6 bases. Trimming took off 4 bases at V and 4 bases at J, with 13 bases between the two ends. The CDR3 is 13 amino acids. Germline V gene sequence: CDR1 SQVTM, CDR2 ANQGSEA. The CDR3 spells CSVVEDSIYGYTF. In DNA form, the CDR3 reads TGCAGCGTTGTAGAGGACAGCATCTATGGCTACACCTTC. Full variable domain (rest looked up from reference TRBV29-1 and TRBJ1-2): SAVISQKPSRDICQRGTSLTIQCQVDSQVTMMFWYRQQPGQSLTLIATANQGSEATYESGFVIDKFPISRPNLTFSTLTVSNMSPEDSSIYLCSVVEDSIYGYTFGSGTRLTVV.

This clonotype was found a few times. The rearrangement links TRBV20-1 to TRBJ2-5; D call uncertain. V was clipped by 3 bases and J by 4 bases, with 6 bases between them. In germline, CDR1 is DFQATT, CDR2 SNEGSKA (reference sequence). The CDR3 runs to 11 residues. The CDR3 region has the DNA TGCAGTGCTAGCCTCTTAGAGACCCAGTACTTC. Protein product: CSASLLETQYF.

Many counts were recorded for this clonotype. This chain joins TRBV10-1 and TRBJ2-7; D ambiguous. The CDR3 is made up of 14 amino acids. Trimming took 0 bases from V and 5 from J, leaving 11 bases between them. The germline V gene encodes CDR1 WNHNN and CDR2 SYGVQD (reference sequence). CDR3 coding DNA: TGCGCCAGCAGTGAGTCGGGCTCCCAAGACGAGCAGTACTTC. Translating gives CASSESGSQDEQYF.

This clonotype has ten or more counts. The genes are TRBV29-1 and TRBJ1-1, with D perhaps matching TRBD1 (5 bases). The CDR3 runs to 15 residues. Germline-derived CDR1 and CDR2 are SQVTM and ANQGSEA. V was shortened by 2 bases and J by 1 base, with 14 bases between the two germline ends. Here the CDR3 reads CSVESTSGGNTEAFF. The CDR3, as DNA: TGCAGCGTTGAATCAACCTCCGGGGGGAACACTGAAGCTTTCTTT.

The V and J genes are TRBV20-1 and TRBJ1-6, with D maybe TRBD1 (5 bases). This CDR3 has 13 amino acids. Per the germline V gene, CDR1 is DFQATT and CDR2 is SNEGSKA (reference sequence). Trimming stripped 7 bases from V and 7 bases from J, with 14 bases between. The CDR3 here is CSVGGAPNSPLHF. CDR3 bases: TGCAGTGTTGGTGGGGCGCCAAATTCACCCCTCCACTTT.

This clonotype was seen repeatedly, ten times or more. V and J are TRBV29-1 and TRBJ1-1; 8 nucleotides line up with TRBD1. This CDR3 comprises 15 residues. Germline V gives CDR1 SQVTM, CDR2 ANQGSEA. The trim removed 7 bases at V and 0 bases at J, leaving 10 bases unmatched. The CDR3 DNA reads TGCAGCGCGGCAGGAGGACAGGGAATGAACACTGAAGCTTTCTTT. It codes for CSAAGGQGMNTEAFF.

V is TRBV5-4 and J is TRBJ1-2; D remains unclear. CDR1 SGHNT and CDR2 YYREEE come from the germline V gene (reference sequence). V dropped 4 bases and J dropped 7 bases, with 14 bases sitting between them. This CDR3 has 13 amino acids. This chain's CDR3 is CASSDLTTRGYTF. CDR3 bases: TGTGCCAGCAGCGACCTGACAACCCGTGGCTACACCTTC.

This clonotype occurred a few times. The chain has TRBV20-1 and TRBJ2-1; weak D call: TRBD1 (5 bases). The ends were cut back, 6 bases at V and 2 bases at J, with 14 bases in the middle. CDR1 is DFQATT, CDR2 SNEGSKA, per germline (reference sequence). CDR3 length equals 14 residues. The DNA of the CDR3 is TGCAGTGCGAGACAGCCACCTCCCTACAATGAGCAGTTCTTC. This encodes CSARQPPPYNEQFF.

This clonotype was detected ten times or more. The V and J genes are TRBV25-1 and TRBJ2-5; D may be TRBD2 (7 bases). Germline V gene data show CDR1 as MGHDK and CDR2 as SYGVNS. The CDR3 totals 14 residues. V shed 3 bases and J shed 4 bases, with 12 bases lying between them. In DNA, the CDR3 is TGTGCCAGCAGTGAGCCCGGGGGGCCAGAGACCCAGTACTTC. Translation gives CASSEPGGPETQYF. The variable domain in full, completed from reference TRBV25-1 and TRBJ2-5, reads EADIYQTPRYLVIGTGKKITLECSQTMGHDKMYWYQQDPGMELHLIHYSYGVNSTEKGDLSSESTVSRIRTEHFPLTLESARPSHTSQYLCASSEPGGPETQYFGPGTRLLVL.

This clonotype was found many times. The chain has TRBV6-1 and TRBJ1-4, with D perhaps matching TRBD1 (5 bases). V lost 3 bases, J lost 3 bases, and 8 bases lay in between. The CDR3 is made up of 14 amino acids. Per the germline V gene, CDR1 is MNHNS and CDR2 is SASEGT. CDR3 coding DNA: TGTGCCAGCAGTGATTTGGGGGCTAATGAAAAACTGTTTTTT. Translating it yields CASSDLGANEKLFF.